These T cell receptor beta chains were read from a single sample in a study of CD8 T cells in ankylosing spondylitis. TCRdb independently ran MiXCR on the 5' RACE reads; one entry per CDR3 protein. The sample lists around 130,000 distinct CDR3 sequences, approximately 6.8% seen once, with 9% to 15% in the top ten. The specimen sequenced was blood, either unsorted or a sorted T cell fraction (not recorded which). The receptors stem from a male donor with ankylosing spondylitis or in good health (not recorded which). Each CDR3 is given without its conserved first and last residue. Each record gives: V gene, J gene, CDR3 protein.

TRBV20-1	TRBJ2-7	SARGGITSYEQY
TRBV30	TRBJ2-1	AWNGGQPRNEQF
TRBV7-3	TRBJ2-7	ASSLGADTSSYEQY
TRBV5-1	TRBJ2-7	ASSLSLEGLEQY
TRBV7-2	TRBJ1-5	ASSLVGGASNQPQH
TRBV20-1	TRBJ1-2	SAREPPTGLYGYT
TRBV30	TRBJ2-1	AWIPSGGALNEQF
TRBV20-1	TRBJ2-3	SASTGPIETNTDTQY
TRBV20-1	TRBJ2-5	SASPLGLANRGETQY
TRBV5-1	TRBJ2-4	ASNRGGGDENIQY
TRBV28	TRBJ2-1	ASSLMGNEQF
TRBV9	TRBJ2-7	ASSGMTSPHEQY
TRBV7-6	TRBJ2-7	ASSLEPLGQGSSYEQY
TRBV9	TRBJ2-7	ASSVASHSTYEQY
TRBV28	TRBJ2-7	ASRGSGEGDSEQY
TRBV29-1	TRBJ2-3	SIKTRGPADTQY
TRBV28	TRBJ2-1	ASRPPDRGAKAEQF
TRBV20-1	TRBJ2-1	SASGDRANNEQF
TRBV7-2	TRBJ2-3	ASSPSQFGGATDTQY
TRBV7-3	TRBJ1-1	ASSPRGQGQNTEAF
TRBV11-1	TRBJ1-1	ASSPGTRGIRTPEAF
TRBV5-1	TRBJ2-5	ASSLAGQYQETQY
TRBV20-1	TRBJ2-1	CARAIGGGWGHNEQF
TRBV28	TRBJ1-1	ASRLEVGTEAF
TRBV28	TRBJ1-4	ASSSTGGSGEKLF
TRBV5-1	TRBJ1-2	ASRLTGVRGYT
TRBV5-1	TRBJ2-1	ASSPTSGGYNEQF
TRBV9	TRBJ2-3	ASSVDPLGVTQY
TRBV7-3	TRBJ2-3	ASSSRTGTDTQY
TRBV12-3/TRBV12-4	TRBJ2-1	ASSSGLAGTYNEQF
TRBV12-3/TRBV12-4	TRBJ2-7	ASSRGPYEQY
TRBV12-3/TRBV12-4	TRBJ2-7	ASSLRTGNSYEQY
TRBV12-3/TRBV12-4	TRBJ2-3	ASRLKTVSSTDTQY
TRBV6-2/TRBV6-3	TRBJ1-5	ASSYPRDRGPKSNQPQH
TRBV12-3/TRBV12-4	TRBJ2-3	ASTQADTQY
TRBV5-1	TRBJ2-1	ASSFTGASYNEQF
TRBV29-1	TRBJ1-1	SVAGLRVEAF
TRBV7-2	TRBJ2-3	ASSLSQPDTQY
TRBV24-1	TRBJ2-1	ATSDPGQGYNEQF
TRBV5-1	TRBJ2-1	ASSLAGTTINEQF
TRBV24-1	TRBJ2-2	ATSDGRAGNTGELF
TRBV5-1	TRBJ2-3	ASSLSSSTDTQY
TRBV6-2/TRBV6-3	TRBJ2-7	ASRQTWTEQY
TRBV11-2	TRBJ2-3	ASGEADTQY
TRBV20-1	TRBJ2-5	SLGPQGETQY
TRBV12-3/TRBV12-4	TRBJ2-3	ASSLRRMGTDTQY
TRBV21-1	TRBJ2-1	ASSKEKRGGDEQF
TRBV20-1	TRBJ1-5	SAAWGRDNQPQH
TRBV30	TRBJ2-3	AWLAVTSTDTQY
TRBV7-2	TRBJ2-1	ASSLGHYNEQF
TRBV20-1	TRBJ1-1	SAPPLLENTEAF
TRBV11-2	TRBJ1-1	ASSLDQGPEAF
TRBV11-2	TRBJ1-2	ASSLSPDGNYGYT
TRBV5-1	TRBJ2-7	ASSLGRDYEQY
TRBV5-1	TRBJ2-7	ASSREGVTIYEQY
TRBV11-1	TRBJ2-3	ASSSPRRRERSADTQY
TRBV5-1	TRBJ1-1	ASSLRSDSEAF
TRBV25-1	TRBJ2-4	ASSERGSQGNIQY
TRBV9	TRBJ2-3	ASSVEGLASDTQY